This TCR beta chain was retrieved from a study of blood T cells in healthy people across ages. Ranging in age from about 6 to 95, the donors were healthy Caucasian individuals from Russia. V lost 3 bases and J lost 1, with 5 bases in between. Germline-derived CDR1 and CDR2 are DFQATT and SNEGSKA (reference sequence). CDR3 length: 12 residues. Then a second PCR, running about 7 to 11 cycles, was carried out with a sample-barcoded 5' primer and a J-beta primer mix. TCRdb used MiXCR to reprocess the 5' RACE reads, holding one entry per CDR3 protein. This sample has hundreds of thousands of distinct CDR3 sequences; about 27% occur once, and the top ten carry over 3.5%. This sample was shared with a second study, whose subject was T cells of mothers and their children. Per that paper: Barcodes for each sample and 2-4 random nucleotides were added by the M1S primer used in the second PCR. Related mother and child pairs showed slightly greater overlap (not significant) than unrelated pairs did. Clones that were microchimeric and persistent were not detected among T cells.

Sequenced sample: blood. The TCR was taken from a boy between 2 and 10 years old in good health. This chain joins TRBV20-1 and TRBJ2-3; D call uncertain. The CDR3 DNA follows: TGCAGTGCTAGGTCCGGCACAGATACGCAGTATTTT. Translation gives CSARSGTDTQYF.